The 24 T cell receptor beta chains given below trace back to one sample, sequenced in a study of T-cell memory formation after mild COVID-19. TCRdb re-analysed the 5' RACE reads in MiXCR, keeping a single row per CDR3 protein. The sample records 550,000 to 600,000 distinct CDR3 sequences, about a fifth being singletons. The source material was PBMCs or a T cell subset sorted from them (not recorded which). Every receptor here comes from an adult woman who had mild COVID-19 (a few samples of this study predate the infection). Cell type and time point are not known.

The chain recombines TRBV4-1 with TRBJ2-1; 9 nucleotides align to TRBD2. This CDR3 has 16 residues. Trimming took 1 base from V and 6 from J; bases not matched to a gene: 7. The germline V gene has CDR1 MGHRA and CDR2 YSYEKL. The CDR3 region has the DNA TGCGCCAGCAGCCAAGCAGGGCGGGGGGGCCCCAATGAGCAGTTCTTC. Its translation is CASSQAGRGGPNEQFF.

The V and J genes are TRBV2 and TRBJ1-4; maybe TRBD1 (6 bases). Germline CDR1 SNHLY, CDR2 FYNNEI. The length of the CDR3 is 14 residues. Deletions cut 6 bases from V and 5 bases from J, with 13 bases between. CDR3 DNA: TGTGCCAGCAGAGTGGACAGAAGCAATGAAAAACTGTTTTTT. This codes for CASRVDRSNEKLFF. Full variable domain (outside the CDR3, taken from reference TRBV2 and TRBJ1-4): EPEVTQTPSHQVTQMGQEVILRCVPISNHLYFYWYRQILGQKVEFLVSFYNNEISEKSEIFDDQFSVERPDGSNFTLKIRSTKLEDSAMYFCASRVDRSNEKLFFGSGTQLSVL.

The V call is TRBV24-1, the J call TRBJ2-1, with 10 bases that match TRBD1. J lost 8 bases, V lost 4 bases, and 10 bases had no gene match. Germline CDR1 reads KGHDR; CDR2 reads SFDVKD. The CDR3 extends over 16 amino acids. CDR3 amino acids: CATSEPGTGEGYEQFF. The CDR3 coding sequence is TGTGCCACCAGTGAACCCGGGACAGGGGAGGGTTATGAGCAGTTCTTC.

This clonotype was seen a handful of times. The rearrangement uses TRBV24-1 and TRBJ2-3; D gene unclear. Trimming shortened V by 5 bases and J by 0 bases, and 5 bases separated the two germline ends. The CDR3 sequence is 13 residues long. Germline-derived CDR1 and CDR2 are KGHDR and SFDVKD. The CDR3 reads CATSGDSTDTQYF. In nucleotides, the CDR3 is TGTGCCACCAGTGGCGACAGCACAGATACGCAGTATTTT.

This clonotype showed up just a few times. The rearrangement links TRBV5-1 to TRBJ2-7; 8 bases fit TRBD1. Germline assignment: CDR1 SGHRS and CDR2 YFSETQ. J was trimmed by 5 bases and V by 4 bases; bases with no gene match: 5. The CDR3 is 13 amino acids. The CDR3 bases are TGCGCCAGCAGCGCCAGGGGGCAAAACGAGCAGTACTTC. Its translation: CASSARGQNEQYF.

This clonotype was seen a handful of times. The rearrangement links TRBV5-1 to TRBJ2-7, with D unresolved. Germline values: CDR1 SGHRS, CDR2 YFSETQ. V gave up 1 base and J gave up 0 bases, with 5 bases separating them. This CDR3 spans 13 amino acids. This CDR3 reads CASSLTHSYEQYF. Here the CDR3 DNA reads TGCGCCAGCAGCTTGACCCACTCCTACGAGCAGTACTTC.

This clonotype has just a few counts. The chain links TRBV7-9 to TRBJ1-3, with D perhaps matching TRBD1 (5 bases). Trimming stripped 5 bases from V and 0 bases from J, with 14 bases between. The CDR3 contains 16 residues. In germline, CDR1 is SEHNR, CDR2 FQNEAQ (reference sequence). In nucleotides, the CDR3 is TGTGCCAGCAGCGGATGGGACTCAAGCTCTGGAAACACCATATATTTT. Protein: CASSGWDSSSGNTIYF. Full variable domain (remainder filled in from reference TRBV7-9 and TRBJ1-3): DTGVSQNPRHKITKRGQNVTFRCDPISEHNRLYWYRQTLGQGPEFLTYFQNEAQLEKSRLLSDRFSAERPKGSFSTLEIQRTEQGDSAMYLCASSGWDSSSGNTIYFGEGSWLTVV.

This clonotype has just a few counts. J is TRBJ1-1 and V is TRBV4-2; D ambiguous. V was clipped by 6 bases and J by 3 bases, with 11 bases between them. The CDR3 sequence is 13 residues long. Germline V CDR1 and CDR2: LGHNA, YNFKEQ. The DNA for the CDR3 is TGTGCCAGCAGGAAGAGCGGGGACACTGAAGCTTTCTTT. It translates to CASRKSGDTEAFF.

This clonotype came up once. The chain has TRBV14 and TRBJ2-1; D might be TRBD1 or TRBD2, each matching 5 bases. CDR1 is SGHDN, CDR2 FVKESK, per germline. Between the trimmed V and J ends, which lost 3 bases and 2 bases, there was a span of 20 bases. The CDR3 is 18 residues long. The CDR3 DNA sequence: TGTGCCAGCAGCCAGCATGACATTCTGGAGGACACCTACAATGAGCAGTTCTTC. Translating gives CASSQHDILEDTYNEQFF.

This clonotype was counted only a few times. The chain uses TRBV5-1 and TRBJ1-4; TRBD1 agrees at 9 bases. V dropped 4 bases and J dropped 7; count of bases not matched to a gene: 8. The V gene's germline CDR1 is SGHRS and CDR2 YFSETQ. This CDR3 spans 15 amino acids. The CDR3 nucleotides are TGCGCCAGCAGCGTCGGGACAGGGCGGCGTGAAAAACTGTTTTTT. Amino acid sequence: CASSVGTGRREKLFF.

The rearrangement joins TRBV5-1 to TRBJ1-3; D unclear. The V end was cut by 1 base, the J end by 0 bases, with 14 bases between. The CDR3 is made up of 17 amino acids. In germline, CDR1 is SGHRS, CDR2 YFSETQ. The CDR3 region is CASSLNPIGFSGNTIYF. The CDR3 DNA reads TGCGCCAGCAGCTTGAATCCAATCGGCTTCTCTGGAAACACCATATATTTT. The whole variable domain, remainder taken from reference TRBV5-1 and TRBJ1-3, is KAGVTQTPRYLIKTRGQQVTLSCSPISGHRSVSWYQQTPGQGLQFLFEYFSETQRNKGNFPGRFSGRQFSNSRSEMNVSTLELGDSALYLCASSLNPIGFSGNTIYFGEGSWLTVV.

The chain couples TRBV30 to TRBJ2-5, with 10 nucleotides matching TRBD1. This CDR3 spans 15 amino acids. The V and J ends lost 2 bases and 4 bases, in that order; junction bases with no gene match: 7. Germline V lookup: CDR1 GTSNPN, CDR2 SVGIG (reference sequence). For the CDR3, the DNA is TGTGCCTGGAGTAAGAGGGGACAGGGGACAGAGACCCAGTACTTC. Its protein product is CAWSKRGQGTETQYF.

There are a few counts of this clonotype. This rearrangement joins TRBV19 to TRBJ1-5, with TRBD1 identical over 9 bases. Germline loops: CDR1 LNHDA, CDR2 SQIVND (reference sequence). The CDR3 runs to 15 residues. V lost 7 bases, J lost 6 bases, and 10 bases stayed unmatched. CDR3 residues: CASNTGQGWAQPQHF. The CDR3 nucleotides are TGTGCCAGTAACACCGGACAGGGGTGGGCTCAGCCCCAGCATTTT. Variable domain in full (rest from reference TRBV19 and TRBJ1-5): DGGITQSPKYLFRKEGQNVTLSCEQNLNHDAMYWYRQDPGQGLRLIYYSQIVNDFQKGDIAEGYSVSREKKESFPLTVTSAQKNPTAFYLCASNTGQGWAQPQHFGDGTRLSIL.

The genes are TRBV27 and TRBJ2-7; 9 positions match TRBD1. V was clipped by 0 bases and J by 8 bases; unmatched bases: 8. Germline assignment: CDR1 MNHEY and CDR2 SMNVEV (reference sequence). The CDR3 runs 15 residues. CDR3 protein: CASSLSGDRAYQQYF. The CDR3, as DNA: TGTGCCAGCAGTTTATCCGGGGACAGGGCATATCAGCAGTACTTC.

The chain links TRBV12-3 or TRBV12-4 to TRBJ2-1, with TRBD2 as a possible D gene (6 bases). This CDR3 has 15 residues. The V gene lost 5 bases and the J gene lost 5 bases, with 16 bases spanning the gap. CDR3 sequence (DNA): TGTGCCAGCAGTCCTCCCCGGCGGGATGACAATGAGCAGTTCTTC. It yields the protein CASSPPRRDDNEQFF.

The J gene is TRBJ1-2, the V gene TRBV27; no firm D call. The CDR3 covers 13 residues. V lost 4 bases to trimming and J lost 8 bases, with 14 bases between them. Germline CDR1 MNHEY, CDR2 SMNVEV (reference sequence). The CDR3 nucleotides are TGTGCCAGCAGTTCTCCCCCGGGGAGCGGCTACACCTTC. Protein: CASSSPPGSGYTF.

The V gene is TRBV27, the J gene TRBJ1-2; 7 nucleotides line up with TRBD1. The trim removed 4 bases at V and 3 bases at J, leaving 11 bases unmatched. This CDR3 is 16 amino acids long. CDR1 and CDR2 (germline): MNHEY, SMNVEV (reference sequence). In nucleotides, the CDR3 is TGTGCCAGCAGTTCTATATTTGGAGGACAGGACTATGGCTACACCTTC. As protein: CASSSIFGGQDYGYTF.

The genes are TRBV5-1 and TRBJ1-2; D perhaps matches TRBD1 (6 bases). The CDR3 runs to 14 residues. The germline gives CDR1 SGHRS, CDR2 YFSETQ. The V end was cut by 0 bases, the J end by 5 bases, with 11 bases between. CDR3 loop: CASSLGGRGYGYTF. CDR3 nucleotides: TGCGCCAGCAGCTTGGGCGGCAGGGGTTATGGCTACACCTTC.

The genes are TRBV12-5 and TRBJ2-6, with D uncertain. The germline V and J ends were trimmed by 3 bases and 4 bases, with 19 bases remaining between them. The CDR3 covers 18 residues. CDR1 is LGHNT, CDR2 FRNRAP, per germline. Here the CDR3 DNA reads TGTGCTAGTGGTTTTTGGGTTCTAGGTTTGCGAGGGGCCAACGTCCTGACTTTC. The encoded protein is CASGFWVLGLRGANVLTF.

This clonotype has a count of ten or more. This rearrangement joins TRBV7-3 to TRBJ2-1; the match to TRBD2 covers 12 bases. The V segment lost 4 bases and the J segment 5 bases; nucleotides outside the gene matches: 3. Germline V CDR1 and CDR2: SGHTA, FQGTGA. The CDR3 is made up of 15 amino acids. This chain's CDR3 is CASSYLAGGNNEQFF. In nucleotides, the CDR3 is TGTGCCAGCAGCTATCTAGCGGGAGGGAACAATGAGCAGTTCTTC. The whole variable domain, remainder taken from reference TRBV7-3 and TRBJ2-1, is GAGVSQTPSNKVTEKGKYVELRCDPISGHTALYWYRQSLGQGPEFLIYFQGTGAADDSGLPNDRFFAVRPEGSVSTLKIQRTERGDSAVYLCASSYLAGGNNEQFFGPGTRLTVL.

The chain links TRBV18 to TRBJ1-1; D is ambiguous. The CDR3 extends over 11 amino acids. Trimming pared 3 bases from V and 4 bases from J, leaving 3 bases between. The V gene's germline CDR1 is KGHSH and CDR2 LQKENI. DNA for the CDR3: TGTGCCAGCTCACCCAGCACTGAAGCTTTCTTT. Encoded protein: CASSPSTEAFF.

DNA for the CDR3: TGTGCCAGCAGTTTAGTCCGGGTTGGGACCCAGTACTTC. This encodes CASSLVRVGTQYF. This chain uses TRBV12-3 or TRBV12-4 with TRBJ2-5; D is unclear. This CDR3 is built from 13 residues. Trimming took 1 base from V and 7 from J, leaving 10 bases between them.

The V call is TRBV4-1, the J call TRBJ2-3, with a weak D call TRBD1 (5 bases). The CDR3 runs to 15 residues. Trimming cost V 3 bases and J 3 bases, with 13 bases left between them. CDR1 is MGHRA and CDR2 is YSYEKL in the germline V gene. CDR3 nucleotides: TGCGCCAGCAGCCAGACAGCAGTTTTTACAGATACGCAGTATTTT. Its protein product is CASSQTAVFTDTQYF.

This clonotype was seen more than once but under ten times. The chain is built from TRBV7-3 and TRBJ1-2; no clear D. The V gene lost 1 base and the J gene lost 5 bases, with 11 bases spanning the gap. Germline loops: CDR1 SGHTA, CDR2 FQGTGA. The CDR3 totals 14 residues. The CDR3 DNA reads TGTGCCAGCAGCTTAAACCCAGCCGGATATGGCTACACCTTC. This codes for CASSLNPAGYGYTF.